This T cell receptor (beta chain) was found in a study of blood T cell repertoires in COVID-19. The CDR3 covers 15 residues. Trimming shortened V by 3 bases and J by 5 bases, and 14 bases separated the two germline ends. CDR1 is KGHDR, CDR2 SFDVKD, per germline. Only in-frame clones appear in the TCRdb table, and some are missing; sequencing was by immunoSEQ multiplex PCR. In the table there are 120,000 to 150,000 clones, about 86% of which are singletons. The receptor comes from a woman aged 40 to 55 with acute or convalescent COVID-19. The sample was peripheral blood. This sequence joins TRBV24-1 and TRBJ2-3; D is undetermined. The chain's CDR3 is CATSDVVSSVDTQYF. The CDR3, as DNA: TGTGCCACCAGTGATGTTGTTTCCAGCGTAGATACGCAGTATTTT.